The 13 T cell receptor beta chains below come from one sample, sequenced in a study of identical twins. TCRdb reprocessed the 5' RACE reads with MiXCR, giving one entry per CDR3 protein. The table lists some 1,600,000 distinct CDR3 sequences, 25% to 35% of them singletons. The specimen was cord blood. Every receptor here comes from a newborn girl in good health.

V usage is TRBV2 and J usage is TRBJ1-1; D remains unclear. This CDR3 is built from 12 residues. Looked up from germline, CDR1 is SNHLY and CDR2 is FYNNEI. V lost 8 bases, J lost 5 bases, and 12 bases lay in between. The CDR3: CASQITGTEAFF. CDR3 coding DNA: TGTGCCAGCCAAATAACGGGGACTGAAGCTTTCTTT. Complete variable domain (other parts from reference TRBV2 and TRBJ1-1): EPEVTQTPSHQVTQMGQEVILRCVPISNHLYFYWYRQILGQKVEFLVSFYNNEISEKSEIFDDQFSVERPDGSNFTLKIRSTKLEDSAMYFCASQITGTEAFFGQGTRLTVV.

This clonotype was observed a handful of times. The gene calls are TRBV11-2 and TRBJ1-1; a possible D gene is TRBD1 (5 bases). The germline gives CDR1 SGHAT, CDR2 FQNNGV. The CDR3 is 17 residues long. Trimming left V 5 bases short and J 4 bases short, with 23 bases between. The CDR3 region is CASSHGRGQRRSTEAFF. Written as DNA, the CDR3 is TGTGCCAGCAGCCACGGCCGGGGCCAAAGGCGGAGCACTGAAGCTTTCTTT.

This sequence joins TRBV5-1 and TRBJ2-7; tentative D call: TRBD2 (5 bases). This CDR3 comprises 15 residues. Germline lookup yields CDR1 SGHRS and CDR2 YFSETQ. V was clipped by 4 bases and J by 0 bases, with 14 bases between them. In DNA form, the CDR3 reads TGCGCCAGCAGCCGTGGACGGGGAAGCTCCTACGAGCAGTACTTC. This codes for CASSRGRGSSYEQYF.

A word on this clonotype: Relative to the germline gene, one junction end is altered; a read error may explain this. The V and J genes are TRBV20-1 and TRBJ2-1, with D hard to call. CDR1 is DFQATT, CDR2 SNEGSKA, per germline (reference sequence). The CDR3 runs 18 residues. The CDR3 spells CSASHARYRGPSYNVQFF. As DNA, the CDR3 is TGCAGTGCTAGTCACGCCCGGTACAGAGGTCCCTCCTACAATGTGCAGTTCTTC.

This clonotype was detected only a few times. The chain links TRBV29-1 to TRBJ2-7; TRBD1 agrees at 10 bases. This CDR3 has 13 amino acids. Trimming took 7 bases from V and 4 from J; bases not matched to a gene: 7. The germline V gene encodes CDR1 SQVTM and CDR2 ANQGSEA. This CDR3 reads CSALGQGNYEQYF. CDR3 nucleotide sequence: TGCAGCGCATTGGGACAGGGGAATTACGAGCAGTACTTC.

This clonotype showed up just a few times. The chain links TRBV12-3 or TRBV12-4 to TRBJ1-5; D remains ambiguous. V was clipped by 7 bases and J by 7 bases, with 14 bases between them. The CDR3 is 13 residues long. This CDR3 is CASTSGRRQPQHF. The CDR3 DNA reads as TGTGCCAGCACCTCGGGTCGGAGACAGCCCCAGCATTTT.

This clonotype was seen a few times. The CDR3 region is CAISESVRNTEAFF. The CDR3 region has the DNA TGTGCCATCAGTGAGTCCGTGAGGAACACTGAAGCTTTCTTT. The chain is built from TRBV10-3 and TRBJ1-1; D not resolved. V shed 0 bases and J shed 1 base, with 6 bases lying between them. CDR1 and CDR2 from the germline V gene are ENHRY and SYGVKD. The CDR3 has 14 amino acids.

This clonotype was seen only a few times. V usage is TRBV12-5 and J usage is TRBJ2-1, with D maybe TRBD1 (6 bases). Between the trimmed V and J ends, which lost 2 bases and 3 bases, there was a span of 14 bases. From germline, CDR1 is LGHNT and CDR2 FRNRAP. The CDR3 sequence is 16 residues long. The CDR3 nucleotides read TGTGCTAGTGGTTTGCCACGGACAGCGGACTACAATGAGCAGTTCTTC. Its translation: CASGLPRTADYNEQFF.

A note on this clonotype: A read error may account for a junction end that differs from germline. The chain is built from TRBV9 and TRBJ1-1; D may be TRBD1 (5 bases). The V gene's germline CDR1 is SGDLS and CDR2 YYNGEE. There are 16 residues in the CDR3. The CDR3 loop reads CASSVDGSGGNTETFF. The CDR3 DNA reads TGTGCCAGCAGCGTAGATGGGAGCGGGGGGAACACTGAAACTTTCTTT.

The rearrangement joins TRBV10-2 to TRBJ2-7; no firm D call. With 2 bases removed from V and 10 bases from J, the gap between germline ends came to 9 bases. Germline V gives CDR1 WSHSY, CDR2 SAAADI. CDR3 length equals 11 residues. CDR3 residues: CASSEIQAQYF. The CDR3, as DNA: TGCGCCAGCAGTGAGATCCAGGCCCAGTACTTC.

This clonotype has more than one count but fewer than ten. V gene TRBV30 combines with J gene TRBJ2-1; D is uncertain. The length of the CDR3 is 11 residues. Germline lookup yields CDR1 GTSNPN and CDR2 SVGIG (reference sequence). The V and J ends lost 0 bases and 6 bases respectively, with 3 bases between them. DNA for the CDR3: TGTGCCTGGAGTGTGGCCAATGAGCAGTTCTTC. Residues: CAWSVANEQFF.

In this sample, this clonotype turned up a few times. In DNA form, the CDR3 reads TGTGCCAGCAGTTACTCGACAGGGAGGAATTCACCCCTCCACTTT. It is translated as CASSYSTGRNSPLHF. This chain links TRBV6-5 with TRBJ1-6, with 7 bases lining up with TRBD1. Unmatched junction bases numbered 3, after V lost 0 bases and J lost 7 bases. From germline, CDR1 is MNHEY and CDR2 SVGAGI. The CDR3 covers 15 residues.

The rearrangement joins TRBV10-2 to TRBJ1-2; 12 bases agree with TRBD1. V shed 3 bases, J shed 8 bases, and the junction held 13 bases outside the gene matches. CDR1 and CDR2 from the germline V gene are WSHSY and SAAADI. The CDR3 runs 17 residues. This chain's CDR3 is CASSDPSGTGGAWGYTF. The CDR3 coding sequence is TGCGCCAGCAGTGACCCTTCCGGGACAGGGGGCGCCTGGGGCTACACCTTC.